This T cell receptor beta chain was profiled in a study of shared clonotypes between healthy human individuals. The data were produced by immunoSEQ multiplex PCR, yet TCRdb's version contains in-frame clones alone and is incomplete. Of 2 million to 2.5 million clones listed, approximately 94% were seen once; the top ten hold more than 0.35%. Those who donated were healthy HIV-negative adults, with no recent acute infections or vaccinations reported. This clone was seen only once. There are 15 residues in the CDR3. V was clipped by 1 base and J by 3 bases, with 13 bases between them. Germline values: CDR1 SGHTA, CDR2 FQGNSA.

The TCR originated in a young man in good health. Some clones in this sample may be carry-over from other donors' samples. The chain joins TRBV7-2 to TRBJ2-7, with D possibly TRBD2 on 5 matching bases. Input material: naive CD4+ T cells from PBMCs. Described subset: CD45RA+ positively selected. In nucleotides, the CDR3 is TGTGCCAGCAGCTTAGTACGAGGGAACCTCTACGAGCAGTACTTC. Its translation: CASSLVRGNLYEQYF.